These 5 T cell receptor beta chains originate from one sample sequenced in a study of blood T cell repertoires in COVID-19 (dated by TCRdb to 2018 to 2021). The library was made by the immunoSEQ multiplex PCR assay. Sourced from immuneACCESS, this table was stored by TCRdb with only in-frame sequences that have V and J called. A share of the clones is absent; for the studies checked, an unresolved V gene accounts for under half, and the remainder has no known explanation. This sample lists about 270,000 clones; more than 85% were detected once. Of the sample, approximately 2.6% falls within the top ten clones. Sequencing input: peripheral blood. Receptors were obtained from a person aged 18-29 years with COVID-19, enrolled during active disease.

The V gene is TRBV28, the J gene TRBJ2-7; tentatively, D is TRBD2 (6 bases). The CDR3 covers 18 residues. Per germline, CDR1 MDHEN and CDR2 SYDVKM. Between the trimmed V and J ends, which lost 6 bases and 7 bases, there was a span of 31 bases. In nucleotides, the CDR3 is TGTGCCAGCAGCCAGACTTGGGGCGCCAGCGGAAGGAGGGGAGAGCAGTACTTC. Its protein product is CASSQTWGASGRRGEQYF.

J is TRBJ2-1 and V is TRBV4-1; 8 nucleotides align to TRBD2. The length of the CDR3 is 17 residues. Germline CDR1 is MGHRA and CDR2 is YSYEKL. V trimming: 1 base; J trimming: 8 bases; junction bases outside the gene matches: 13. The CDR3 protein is CASSQVISGRARDEQFF. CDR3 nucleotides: TGCGCCAGCAGCCAAGTAATATCCGGGAGGGCCAGGGATGAGCAGTTCTTC.

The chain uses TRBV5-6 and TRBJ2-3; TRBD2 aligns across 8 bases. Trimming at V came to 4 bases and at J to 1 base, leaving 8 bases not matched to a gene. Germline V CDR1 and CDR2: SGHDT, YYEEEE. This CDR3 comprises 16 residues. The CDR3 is CASSLWGAGGTDTQYF. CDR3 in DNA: TGTGCCAGCAGCCTTTGGGGAGCGGGGGGCACAGATACGCAGTATTTT. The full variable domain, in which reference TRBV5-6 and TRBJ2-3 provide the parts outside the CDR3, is DAGVTQSPTHLIKTRGQQVTLRCSPKSGHDTVSWYQQALGQGPQFIFQYYEEEERQRGNFPDRFSGHQFPNYSSELNVNALLLGDSALYLCASSLWGAGGTDTQYFGPGTRLTVL.

For the CDR3, the DNA is TGCAGCGCCTACGAGGGACAGCGCGGGGAGCTGTTTTTT. It specifies CSAYEGQRGELFF. The chain is built from TRBV29-1 and TRBJ2-2; 7 bases are a match to TRBD1. The CDR3 length is 13 residues. After removal of 7 bases from V and 7 bases from J, the junction contained 9 bases not matched to a gene. Germline V gene lookup returns CDR1 SQVTM and CDR2 ANQGSEA.

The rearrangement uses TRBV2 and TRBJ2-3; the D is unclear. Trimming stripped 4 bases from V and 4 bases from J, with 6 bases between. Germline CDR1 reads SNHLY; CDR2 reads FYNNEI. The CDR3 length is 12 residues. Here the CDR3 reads CASSGAPDTQYF. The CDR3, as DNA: TGTGCCAGCAGTGGGGCACCAGATACGCAGTATTTT.